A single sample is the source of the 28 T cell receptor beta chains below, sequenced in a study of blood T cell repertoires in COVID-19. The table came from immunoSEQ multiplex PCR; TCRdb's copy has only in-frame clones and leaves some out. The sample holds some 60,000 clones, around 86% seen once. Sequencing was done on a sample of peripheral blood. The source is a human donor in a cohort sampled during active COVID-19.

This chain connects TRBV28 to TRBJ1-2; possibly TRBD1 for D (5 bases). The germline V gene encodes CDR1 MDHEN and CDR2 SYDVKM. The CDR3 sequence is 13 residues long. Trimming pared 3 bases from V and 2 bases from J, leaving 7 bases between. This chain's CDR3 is CASSLGLNYGYTF. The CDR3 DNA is TGTGCCAGCAGTTTGGGACTGAACTATGGCTACACCTTC.

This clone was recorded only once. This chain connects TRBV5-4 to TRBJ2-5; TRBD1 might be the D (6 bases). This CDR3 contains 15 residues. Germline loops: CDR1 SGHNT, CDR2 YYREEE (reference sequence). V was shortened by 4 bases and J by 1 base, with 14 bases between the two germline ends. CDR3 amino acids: CASSLRQGFQETQYF. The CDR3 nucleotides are TGTGCCAGCAGCCTTCGGCAGGGGTTCCAAGAGACCCAGTACTTC.

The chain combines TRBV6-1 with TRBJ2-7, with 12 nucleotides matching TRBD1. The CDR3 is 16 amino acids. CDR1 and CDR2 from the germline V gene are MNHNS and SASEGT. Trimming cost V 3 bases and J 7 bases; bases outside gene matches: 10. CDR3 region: CASSDGWGQGAREQYV. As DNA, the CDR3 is TGTGCCAGCAGTGATGGTTGGGGACAGGGGGCGCGGGAGCAGTACGTC.

In DNA form, the CDR3 reads TGTGCCAGCAGCTCCGAACTCTACAATGAGCAGTTCTTC. Translated, it gives CASSSELYNEQFF. The chain recombines TRBV11-2 with TRBJ2-1; D not resolved. Germline-derived CDR1 and CDR2 are SGHAT and FQNNGV. V was shortened by 4 bases and J by 3 bases, with 7 bases between the two germline ends. The CDR3 is 13 residues long.

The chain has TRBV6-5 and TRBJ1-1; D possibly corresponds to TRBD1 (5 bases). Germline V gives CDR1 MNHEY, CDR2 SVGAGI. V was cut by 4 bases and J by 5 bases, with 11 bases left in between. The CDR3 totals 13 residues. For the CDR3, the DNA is TGTGCCAGCAGTTCCCAGGGAGGGACTGAAGCTTTCTTT. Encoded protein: CASSSQGGTEAFF.

CDR3 region: CASSIRYSSGNTIYF. Here the CDR3 DNA reads TGTGCCAGCAGCATCAGGTATAGCTCTGGAAACACCATATATTTT. This chain links TRBV13 with TRBJ1-3; D is unresolved. Looked up from germline, CDR1 is PRHDT and CDR2 is FYEKMQ (reference sequence). This CDR3 region has 15 residues. The ends were cut back, 5 bases at V and 0 bases at J, with 11 bases in the middle.

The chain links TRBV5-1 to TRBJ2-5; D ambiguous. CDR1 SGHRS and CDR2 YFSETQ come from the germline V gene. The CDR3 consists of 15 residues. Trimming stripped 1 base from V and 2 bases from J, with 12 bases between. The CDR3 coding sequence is TGCGCCAGCAGCTTGAAGCCTTCCCCACAAGAGACCCAGTACTTC. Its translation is CASSLKPSPQETQYF.

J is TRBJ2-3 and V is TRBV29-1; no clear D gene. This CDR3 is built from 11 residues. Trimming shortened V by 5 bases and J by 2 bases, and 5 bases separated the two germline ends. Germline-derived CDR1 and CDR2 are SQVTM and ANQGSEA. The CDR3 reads CSVRYTDTQYF. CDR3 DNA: TGCAGCGTTCGCTACACAGATACGCAGTATTTT.

The CDR3 bases are TGTGCCAGCAGCCGAAATACAGGGAACACTGAAGCTTTCTTT. This translates into CASSRNTGNTEAFF. J is TRBJ1-1 and V is TRBV16, with a tentative D call TRBD1 (5 bases). From germline, CDR1 is KGHSY and CDR2 FQNENV. The CDR3 extends over 14 amino acids. V was clipped by 4 bases and J by 1 base, with 10 bases between them.

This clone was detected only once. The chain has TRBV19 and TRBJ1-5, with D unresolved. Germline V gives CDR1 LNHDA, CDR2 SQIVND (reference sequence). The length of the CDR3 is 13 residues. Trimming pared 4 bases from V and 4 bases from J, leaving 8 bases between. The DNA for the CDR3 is TGTGCCAGTAGTAATGTCGGGAATCAGCCCCAGCATTTT. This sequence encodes CASSNVGNQPQHF.

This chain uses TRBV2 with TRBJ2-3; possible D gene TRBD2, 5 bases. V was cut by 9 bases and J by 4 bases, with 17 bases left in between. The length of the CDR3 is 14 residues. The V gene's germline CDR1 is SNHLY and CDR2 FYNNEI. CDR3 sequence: CARARTLTPDTQYF. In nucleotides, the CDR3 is TGTGCCAGGGCAAGGACTCTCACTCCAGATACGCAGTATTTT.

CDR3 nucleotide sequence: TGTGCCAGCAGCTTGGCGCGAAGCAATCAGCCCCAGCATTTT. Protein sequence: CASSLARSNQPQHF. The V gene is TRBV5-6, the J gene TRBJ1-5, with D uncertain. This CDR3 spans 14 amino acids. Germline-derived CDR1 and CDR2 are SGHDT and YYEEEE. V dropped 0 bases and J dropped 1 base, with 5 bases sitting between them.

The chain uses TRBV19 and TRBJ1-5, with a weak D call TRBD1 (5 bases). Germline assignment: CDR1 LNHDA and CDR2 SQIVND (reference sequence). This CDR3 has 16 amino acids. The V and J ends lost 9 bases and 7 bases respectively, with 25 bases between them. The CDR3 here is CASTSRGQGGGQPQHF. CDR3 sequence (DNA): TGTGCCAGCACCTCCCGGGGCCAGGGAGGAGGCCAGCCCCAGCATTTT.

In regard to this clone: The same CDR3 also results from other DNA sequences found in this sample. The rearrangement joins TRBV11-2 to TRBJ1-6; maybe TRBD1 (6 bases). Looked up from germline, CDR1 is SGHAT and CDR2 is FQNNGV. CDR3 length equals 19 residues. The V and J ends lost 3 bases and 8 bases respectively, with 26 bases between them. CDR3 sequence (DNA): TGTGCCAGCAGCTTGATCTTACTCCGGGGGGGGGCTAGGGATTCACCCCTCCACTTT. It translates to CASSLILLRGGARDSPLHF.

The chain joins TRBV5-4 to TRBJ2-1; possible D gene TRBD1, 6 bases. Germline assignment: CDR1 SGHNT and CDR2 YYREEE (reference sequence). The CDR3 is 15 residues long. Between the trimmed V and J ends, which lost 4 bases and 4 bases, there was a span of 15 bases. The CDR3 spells CASSIDPGAYNEQFF. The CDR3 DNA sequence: TGTGCCAGCAGCATTGACCCAGGGGCTTACAATGAGCAGTTCTTC.

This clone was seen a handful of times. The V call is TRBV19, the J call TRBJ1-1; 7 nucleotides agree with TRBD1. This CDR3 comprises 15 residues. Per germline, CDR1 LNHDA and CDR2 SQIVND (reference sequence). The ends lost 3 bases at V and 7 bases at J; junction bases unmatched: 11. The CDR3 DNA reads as TGTGCCAGTAGTATTGGGGACAGCTATCGAAGTGAAGCTTTCTTT. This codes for CASSIGDSYRSEAFF.

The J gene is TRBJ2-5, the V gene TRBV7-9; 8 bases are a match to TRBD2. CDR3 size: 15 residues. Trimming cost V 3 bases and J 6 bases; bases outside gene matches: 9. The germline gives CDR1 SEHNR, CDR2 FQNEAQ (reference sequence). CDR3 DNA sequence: TGTGCCAGCAGCTTGGGACTAGGTCTTGGGCAGACCCAGTACTTC. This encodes CASSLGLGLGQTQYF.

The CDR3, as DNA: TGTGCCAGCAGCGGATTACCCGGGACAGGGAAAGAGCAGTACGTC. Amino acids: CASSGLPGTGKEQYV. The rearrangement uses TRBV2 and TRBJ2-7; 9 positions match TRBD1. CDR3 size: 15 residues. Per the germline V gene, CDR1 is SNHLY and CDR2 is FYNNEI. V lost 6 bases to trimming and J lost 7 bases; unmatched junction nucleotides: 13.

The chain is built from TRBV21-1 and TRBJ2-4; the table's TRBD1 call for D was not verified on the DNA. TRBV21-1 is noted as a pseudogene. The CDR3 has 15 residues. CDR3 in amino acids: CASSNDRGLKNIQYF. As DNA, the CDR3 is TGTGCCAGCAGCAATGACAGGGGGCTGAAAAACATTCAGTACTTC.

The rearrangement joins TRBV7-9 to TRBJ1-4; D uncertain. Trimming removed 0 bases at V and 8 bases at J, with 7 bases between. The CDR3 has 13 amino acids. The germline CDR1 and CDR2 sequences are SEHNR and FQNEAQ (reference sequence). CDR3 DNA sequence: TGTGCCAGCAGCTTAGCCAACGGGGAAAAACTGTTTTTT. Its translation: CASSLANGEKLFF.

CDR3 sequence (DNA): TGTGCCAGCAGACGACTAGTTGGCACAGATACGCAGTATTTT. Its protein is CASRRLVGTDTQYF. The V gene is TRBV11-2, the J gene TRBJ2-3; tentatively, D is TRBD2 (6 bases). This CDR3 is 14 amino acids long. Germline CDR1 reads SGHAT; CDR2 reads FQNNGV. V dropped 6 bases and J dropped 1 base, with 11 bases sitting between them.

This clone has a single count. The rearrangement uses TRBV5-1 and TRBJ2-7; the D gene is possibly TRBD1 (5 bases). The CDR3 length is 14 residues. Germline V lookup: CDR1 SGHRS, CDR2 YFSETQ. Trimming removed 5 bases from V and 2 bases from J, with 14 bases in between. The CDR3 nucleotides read TGCGCCAGCAGTTCCCAGGGCGGAGCCTACGAGCAGTACGTC. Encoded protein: CASSSQGGAYEQYV.

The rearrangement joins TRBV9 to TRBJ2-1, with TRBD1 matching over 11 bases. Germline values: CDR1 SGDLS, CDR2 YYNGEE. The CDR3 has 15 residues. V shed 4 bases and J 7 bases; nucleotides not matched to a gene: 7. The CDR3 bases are TGTGCCAGCAGCATTGGACAGGGGGCGCGTAATGAGCAGTTCTTC. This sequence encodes CASSIGQGARNEQFF.

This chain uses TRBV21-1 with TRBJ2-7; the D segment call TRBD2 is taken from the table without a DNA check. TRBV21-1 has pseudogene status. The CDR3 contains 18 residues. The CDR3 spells CASSNSAGPPPPYYEQYV. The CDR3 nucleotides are TGTGCCAGCAGCAATTCCGCGGGGCCCCCTCCGCCCTACTACGAGCAGTACGTC.

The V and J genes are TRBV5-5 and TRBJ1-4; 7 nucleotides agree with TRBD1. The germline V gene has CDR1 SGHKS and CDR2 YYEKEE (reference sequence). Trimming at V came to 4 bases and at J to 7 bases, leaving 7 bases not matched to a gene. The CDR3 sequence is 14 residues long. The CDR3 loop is CASSPQGPGEKLFF. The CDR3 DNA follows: TGTGCCAGCAGCCCACAGGGGCCGGGTGAAAAACTGTTTTTT.

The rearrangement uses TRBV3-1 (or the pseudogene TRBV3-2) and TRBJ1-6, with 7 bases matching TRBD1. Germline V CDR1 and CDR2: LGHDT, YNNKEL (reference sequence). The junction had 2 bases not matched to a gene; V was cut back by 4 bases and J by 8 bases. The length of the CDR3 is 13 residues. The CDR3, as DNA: TGTGCCAGCAGCCTGGGGACAGATTCACCCCTCCACTTT. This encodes CASSLGTDSPLHF.

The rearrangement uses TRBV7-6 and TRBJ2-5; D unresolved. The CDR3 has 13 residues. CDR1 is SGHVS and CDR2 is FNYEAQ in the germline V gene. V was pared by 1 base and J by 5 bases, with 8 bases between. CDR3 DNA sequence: TGTGCCAGCAGCTTAGTTTACTGGGAGACCCAGTACTTC. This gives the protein CASSLVYWETQYF.

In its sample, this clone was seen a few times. DNA of the CDR3: TGTGCCAGCACACCTTCGGGGGGCCGTGCTAACTATGGCTACACCTTC. It translates to CASTPSGGRANYGYTF. The genes are TRBV5-5 and TRBJ1-2, with D tentatively TRBD1 (6 bases). The CDR3 consists of 16 residues. The germline CDR1 and CDR2 sequences are SGHKS and YYEKEE (reference sequence). Trimming took off 6 bases at V and 0 bases at J, with 18 bases between the two ends.